The subject of this entry is one T cell receptor beta chain. The protocol was immunoSEQ multiplex PCR, while the TCRdb copy is restricted to in-frame clones and leaves out a portion. This sample carries roughly 400,000 clones, nearly 90% of them seen once, and the ten largest clones take roughly 2%. This entry comes from a study of blood T cell repertoires in COVID-19. Study at large: Nucleic acid was either cDNA or gDNA, and it came from T cells, B-cell-depleted T cells, or PBMCs.

Germline values: CDR1 SGHRS, CDR2 YFSETQ. There are 14 residues in the CDR3. With 0 bases removed from V and 6 bases from J, the gap between germline ends came to 13 bases. This sequence was found in a woman in her forties with acute COVID-19. Sequencing used PBMCs or T cells enriched from blood (not recorded which). This chain uses TRBV5-1 with TRBJ2-7, with a possible D match to TRBD1 (7 bases). CDR3 protein: CASSLAGQGGEQYF. CDR3 DNA: TGCGCCAGCAGCTTGGCCGGCCAGGGGGGCGAGCAGTACTTC. Complete variable domain (other parts from reference TRBV5-1 and TRBJ2-7): KAGVTQTPRYLIKTRGQQVTLSCSPISGHRSVSWYQQTPGQGLQFLFEYFSETQRNKGNFPGRFSGRQFSNSRSEMNVSTLELGDSALYLCASSLAGQGGEQYFGPGTRLTVT.